A selection of T cell receptor beta chains follows, all from one sample in a study of blood T cell repertoires in COVID-19. Libraries were prepared by immunoSEQ multiplex PCR; TCRdb keeps only in-frame clonotypes and omits some of them. The repertoire holds a few hundred thousand clones, with 75% to 90% as singletons. Material for sequencing was PBMCs or T cells enriched from blood (not recorded which). The receptor set was obtained from a man aged 30 to 39 who had recovered from COVID-19. The CDR3 runs from the conserved cysteine through the conserved F or W. D genes are given only for firm matches. For some rows the clone size is stated as once, few or many, or as a class when expanded; others skip it.

TRBJ2-1,TRBV19,TRBD2,-,TGTGCCAGTAGTCCTCTATTCGGGACTAGCGGGGGGACCTACAATGAGCAGTTCTTC,CASSPLFGTSGGTYNEQFF
TRBJ2-1,TRBV9,TRBD2,-,TGTGCCAGCAGCGTAGGTGGGACTAGGGGCAATGAGCAGTTCTTC,CASSVGGTRGNEQFF
TRBJ1-2,TRBV4-1,TRBD1,-,TGCGCCAGCAGCCAAGATCGGGACAGGGGATATGGCTACACCTTC,CASSQDRDRGYGYTF
TRBJ2-5,TRBV19,-,-,TGTGCCAGTACCCCAGACGGAGCGGAACAAGAGACCCAGTACTTC,CASTPDGAEQETQYF
TRBJ1-2,TRBV4-3,TRBD1,-,TGCGCCAGCAGCCCCCGGGACAGGGGGCTTGGCTACACCTTC,CASSPRDRGLGYTF
TRBJ1-5,TRBV28,-,few,TGTGCCAGCAGTTTATGGGGGCAGGGAACTCAGCCCCAGCATTTT,CASSLWGQGTQPQHF
TRBJ1-1,TRBV29-1,-,-,TGCAGCTATATAAGAAGCATGAACACTGAAGCTTTCTTT,CSYIRSMNTEAFF
TRBJ1-1,TRBV24-1,-,-,TGTGCCACCAGTGACGACGGGGAGGGTGAAGCTTTCTTT,CATSDDGEGEAFF
TRBJ1-1,TRBV2,TRBD1,-,TGTGCCAGCAGTGGCGACAGGGGGAACACTGAAGCTTTCTTT,CASSGDRGNTEAFF
TRBJ2-7,TRBV6-2/TRBV6-3,-,-,TGTGCCAGCAGTTACTCGGGGCCGCAGCAGTACTTC,CASSYSGPQQYF
TRBJ1-5,TRBV6-1,-,-,TGTGCCAGCAGTGTTCTAGGCGGGTATAGCAATCAGCCCCAGCATTTT,CASSVLGGYSNQPQHF
TRBJ2-7,TRBV30,TRBD1,-,TGTGCCTGGACTAGGACAGGGGGCTCCTACGAGCAGTACTTC,CAWTRTGGSYEQYF
TRBJ2-2,TRBV11-3,TRBD2,-,TGTGCCAGCAGCGCGGGACTAGCGGGGGCCTCGAACACCGGGGAGCTGTTTTTT,CASSAGLAGASNTGELFF
TRBJ2-3,TRBV6-5,-,-,TGTGCCAGTTCGCGCGGGGGCCCCACAGATACGCAGTATTTT,CASSRGGPTDTQYF
TRBJ1-4,TRBV3-1/TRBV3-2,-,-,TGTGCCAGCAGCCAAGAGAATCTAAAGAATGAAAAACTGTTTTTT,CASSQENLKNEKLFF
TRBJ2-1,TRBV24-1,-,-,TGTGCCACCAGTGATCGATCCACCAGTTACAATGAGCAGTTCTTC,CATSDRSTSYNEQFF
TRBJ1-2,TRBV3-1/TRBV3-2,TRBD1,-,TGTGCCAGCAGCGGACCGGGACAGGGCGACCGTAGAGGTGGCTACACCTTC,CASSGPGQGDRRGGYTF
TRBJ1-4,TRBV30,-,-,TGTGCCTGGAGTGTACCGAATGGCGGTAATGAAAAACTGTTTTTT,CAWSVPNGGNEKLFF
TRBJ1-2,TRBV5-4,TRBD1,-,TGTGCCAGCAGCTTGAGGACAGGGGATGGCTACACCTTC,CASSLRTGDGYTF
TRBJ2-1,TRBV4-1,TRBD2,-,TGCGCCAGCAGCCAGGAGACTAGCGGGGGGTTGTTCTTCCGCCATGAGCAGTTCTTC,CASSQETSGGLFFRHEQFF
TRBJ1-3,TRBV6-6,-,-,TGTGCCAGCAGTCGGACACAGGGTAGAAGCGGAGGAAACACCATATATTTT,CASSRTQGRSGGNTIYF
TRBJ2-7,TRBV19,TRBD2,-,TGTGCCAGTAGTATAGGTACTAGCGGGAGAACCGAGCAGTACTTC,CASSIGTSGRTEQYF
TRBJ1-5,TRBV9,-,once,TGTGCCAGCAGCGTAGGGCATTCAAATCAGCCCCAGCATTTT,CASSVGHSNQPQHF
TRBJ1-5,TRBV18,TRBD1,-,TGTGCCAGCTCACCGACAGGGGGGGGCAATCAGCCCCAGCATTTT,CASSPTGGGNQPQHF
TRBJ1-2,TRBV11-2,TRBD1,-,TGTGCCAGCAGCTCGACAGGGGCCTATGGCTACACCTTC,CASSSTGAYGYTF
TRBJ2-1,TRBV7-8,TRBD2,-,TGTGCCAGCAGTTTCCGGACTAGCGGTACCTACAATGAGCAGTTCTTC,CASSFRTSGTYNEQFF
TRBJ2-7,TRBV29-1,-,-,TGCAGCGTTGAGAGCCTTCATGAGCAGTACTTC,CSVESLHEQYF
TRBJ2-7,TRBV30,-,-,TGTGCCTGCCGAGACAGATCCTCCTACGAGCAGTACTTC,CACRDRSSYEQYF
TRBJ2-2,TRBV5-6,TRBD2,-,TGTGCCAGCAGCTCCCAGACTAGCGGGGACGCCGGGGAGCTGTTTTTT,CASSSQTSGDAGELFF
TRBJ1-5,TRBV10-3,TRBD1,-,TGTGCCATCAGTGGAGACAGGGAGGGCAATCAGCCCCAGCATTTT,CAISGDREGNQPQHF
TRBJ2-1,TRBV2,TRBD2,-,TGTGCCAGCGGCCGTGGGAGGGCCTATGAGCAGTTCTTC,CASGRGRAYEQFF
TRBJ2-1,TRBV11-2,-,-,TGTGCCAGCAGCTTAATATGGGCTGACTACAATGAGCAGTTCTTC,CASSLIWADYNEQFF
TRBJ1-1,TRBV4-1,-,few,TGCGCCAGCAGCCAAGATCCGGCAGGGCACACTGAAGCTTTCTTT,CASSQDPAGHTEAFF
TRBJ2-3,TRBV19,TRBD2,-,TGTGCCAGTAGTAGTGGACTAGCGGGAGCGGATACGCAGTATTTT,CASSSGLAGADTQYF
TRBJ1-5,TRBV5-5,-,-,TGTGCCAGCAGCCTACAGGGTGTCGGCAATCAGCCCCAGCATTTT,CASSLQGVGNQPQHF
TRBJ1-5,TRBV2,-,-,TGTGCCAGCCGGGGAGTCAATCAGCCCCAGCATTTT,CASRGVNQPQHF
TRBJ2-2,TRBV9,-,-,TGTGCCAGCAGCGCAAGCGGAGGAGGAACCGGGGAGCTGTTTTTT,CASSASGGGTGELFF
TRBJ1-1,TRBV30,-,-,TGTGCCGGAGAGGTGAACACTGAAGCTTTCTTT,CAGEVNTEAFF
TRBJ1-2,TRBV28,TRBD1,-,TGTGCCAGCAGTTCAGAGGGGGGACAGTTTCTCTATGGCTACACCTTC,CASSSEGGQFLYGYTF
TRBJ1-2,TRBV5-6,TRBD1,-,TGTGCCAGCAGTCGCCTGGACAGGGACTATGGCTACACCTTC,CASSRLDRDYGYTF
TRBJ1-6,TRBV7-2,-,-,TGTGCCAGCAGCCCCCGCGGGGGTTATCGATCACCCCTCCACTTT,CASSPRGGYRSPLHF
TRBJ2-3,TRBV5-4,-,-,TGTGCCAGCAGCTTGGGGATTAGCGGTGCCACAGATACGCAGTATTTT,CASSLGISGATDTQYF
TRBJ2-7,TRBV6-5,-,once,TGTGCCAGCAGGGCCCGGACAGAAAACTCCTACGAGCAGTACTTC,CASRARTENSYEQYF
TRBJ2-1,TRBV5-8,TRBD2,-,TGTGCCAGCAGCCTCGGGACTAGCGGACACAATGAGCAGTTCTTC,CASSLGTSGHNEQFF
TRBJ2-3,TRBV7-2,-,-,TGTGCCAGCAGCCCCGACAGAATCACAGATACGCAGTATTTT,CASSPDRITDTQYF
TRBJ2-3,TRBV19,TRBD2,-,TGTGCCAGTAGATGGGGAGCGGGGGGCACAGATACGCAGTATTTT,CASRWGAGGTDTQYF
TRBJ1-1,TRBV12-3/TRBV12-4,TRBD1,-,TGTGCCAGCAGGCAAACAGGGGGCACTGAAGCTTTCTTT,CASRQTGGTEAFF
TRBJ2-7,TRBV15,-,-,TGTGCCACCAGCAGAGGCCGGGACACCTACGAGCAGTACTTC,CATSRGRDTYEQYF
TRBJ2-7,TRBV10-1,-,-,TGCGCCAGCGGACACAGGGTTGGCGAGCAGTACTTC,CASGHRVGEQYF
TRBJ2-4,TRBV12-3/TRBV12-4,-,-,TGTGCCAGCAGTTTAGGACAGAAAAACATTCAGTACTTC,CASSLGQKNIQYF
TRBJ2-2,TRBV5-6,TRBD2,-,TGTGCCAGCAGCTTCCCTAGCGGGGGGTTCAACACCGGGGAGCTGTTTTTT,CASSFPSGGFNTGELFF
TRBJ2-5,TRBV2,-,-,TGTGCCAGCAGTGAATTGCAGGGGAGGACCCAGTACTTC,CASSELQGRTQYF
TRBJ1-1,TRBV19,-,-,TGTGCCAGTAGTATCCCTGGGATTGGGGCGAACACTGAAGCTTTCTTT,CASSIPGIGANTEAFF
TRBJ1-2,TRBV19,-,-,TGTGCCAGTAGTACCTCGCGACAGGCGAACTATGGCTACACCTTC,CASSTSRQANYGYTF